This T cell receptor (beta chain) was identified in a study of immune cell composition in non-small cell lung cancer. Some clones are missing from TCRdb's copy, which holds only in-frame ones; the method was immunoSEQ multiplex PCR. This sample yields about 6,000 clones, of which over 55% are seen a single time; approximately 5% belongs to the top ten. Normal lung sampling was at least 3 cm from the tumour, as distant as possible. Frozen unsorted single-cell suspensions supplied the genomic DNA. V dropped 1 base and J dropped 5; count of bases not matched to a gene: 6. Germline V gives CDR1 SGHRS, CDR2 YFSETQ. The CDR3 consists of 16 residues. This clone turned up a few times.

The genes are TRBV5-1 and TRBJ2-2; 9 bases are shared with TRBD2. Sequencing was done on a sample of non-adjacent lung tissue. This clonotype was obtained from a human donor with non-small cell lung cancer. CDR3 DNA sequence: TGCGCCAGCAGCTTGTCGGCGGGGGGGTTTACCGGGGAGCTGTTTTTT. It codes for CASSLSAGGFTGELFF. The variable domain in full, completed from reference TRBV5-1 and TRBJ2-2, reads KAGVTQTPRYLIKTRGQQVTLSCSPISGHRSVSWYQQTPGQGLQFLFEYFSETQRNKGNFPGRFSGRQFSNSRSEMNVSTLELGDSALYLCASSLSAGGFTGELFFGEGSRLTVL.